Listed below are T cell receptor beta chains from one sample, sequenced in a study of control samples from healthy donors and cancer patients. Assay: immunoSEQ multiplex PCR; the TCRdb copy retains only in-frame clones and omits some. The data show about 140,000 clones, 91% seen once. The sequenced sample consisted of blood. The receptor set was obtained from a man younger than 35 in good health. CDR3s include the opening cysteine and the closing phenylalanine or tryptophan. D genes are given only for firm matches. Size is omitted from some rows. Given values are once, few, many or a class for expanded clones.

abundance: -
j_gene: TRBJ2-1
v_gene: TRBV5-1
d_gene: TRBD1
CDR3aa: CASSYRGQGALQLANEQFF
CDR3nt: TGCGCCAGCAGCTACAGAGGACAGGGGGCCCTACAGTTGGCCAATGAGCAGTTCTTC

abundance: -
j_gene: TRBJ2-7
v_gene: TRBV4-2
d_gene: TRBD2
CDR3aa: CASSQVGGAVYEQYF
CDR3nt: TGTGCCAGCAGCCAGGTCGGGGGGGCCGTCTACGAGCAGTACTTC

abundance: -
j_gene: TRBJ2-5
v_gene: TRBV19
d_gene: -
CDR3aa: CASSIVRGASETQYF
CDR3nt: TGTGCCAGTAGTATTGTCCGGGGGGCCTCGGAGACCCAGTACTTC

abundance: -
j_gene: TRBJ2-1
v_gene: TRBV12-3/TRBV12-4
d_gene: -
CDR3aa: CASSPRSEQFF
CDR3nt: TGTGCCAGCAGTCCCCGTTCTGAGCAGTTCTTC

abundance: -
j_gene: TRBJ1-2
v_gene: TRBV19
d_gene: TRBD1
CDR3aa: CATNTALRDRGHGYTF
CDR3nt: TGTGCCACCAACACCGCCCTCCGGGACAGGGGCCATGGCTACACCTTC

abundance: -
j_gene: TRBJ1-4
v_gene: TRBV4-3
d_gene: -
CDR3aa: CASSQDRGGLPFF
CDR3nt: TGCGCCAGCAGCCAAGATCGGGGAGGTTTACCATTTTTT

abundance: -
j_gene: TRBJ2-2
v_gene: TRBV6-5
d_gene: -
CDR3aa: CASSYSGPGELFF
CDR3nt: TGTGCCAGCAGTTACTCGGGTCCCGGGGAGCTGTTTTTT

abundance: -
j_gene: TRBJ1-6
v_gene: TRBV6-4
d_gene: -
CDR3aa: CASSADYNSPLHF
CDR3nt: TGTGCCAGCAGTGCTGACTATAATTCACCCCTCCACTTT

abundance: -
j_gene: TRBJ1-1
v_gene: TRBV18
d_gene: -
CDR3aa: CASSRGRNTEAFF
CDR3nt: TGTGCCAGCTCCAGGGGAAGGAACACTGAAGCTTTCTTT

abundance: once
j_gene: TRBJ1-4
v_gene: TRBV19
d_gene: -
CDR3aa: CASSLWSGPNEKLFF
CDR3nt: TGTGCCAGTAGCCTGTGGTCAGGGCCGAATGAAAAACTGTTTTTT

abundance: -
j_gene: TRBJ2-7
v_gene: TRBV10-3
d_gene: TRBD1
CDR3aa: CAITSNSGTAYEQYF
CDR3nt: TGTGCCATCACCTCAAACTCCGGGACAGCCTACGAGCAGTACTTC

abundance: -
j_gene: TRBJ2-7
v_gene: TRBV6-2/TRBV6-3
d_gene: -
CDR3aa: CASSQTGTGHYEQYF
CDR3nt: TGTGCCAGCAGCCAAACCGGGACGGGACACTACGAGCAGTACTTC

abundance: -
j_gene: TRBJ2-6
v_gene: TRBV5-6
d_gene: -
CDR3aa: CASSLLSGANVLTF
CDR3nt: TGTGCCAGCAGCTTGCTCTCTGGGGCCAACGTCCTGACTTTC

abundance: once
j_gene: TRBJ1-6
v_gene: TRBV6-4
d_gene: -
CDR3aa: CASGENSPLHF
CDR3nt: TGTGCCAGCGGCGAGAATTCACCCCTCCACTTT

abundance: -
j_gene: TRBJ2-1
v_gene: TRBV14
d_gene: TRBD1
CDR3aa: CASSRELPGQGYNEQFF
CDR3nt: TGTGCCAGCAGCCGAGAACTGCCGGGACAGGGCTACAATGAGCAGTTCTTC

abundance: -
j_gene: TRBJ1-2
v_gene: TRBV3-1/TRBV3-2
d_gene: -
CDR3aa: CASSAGTFYGYTF
CDR3nt: TGTGCCAGCAGCGCCGGGACATTCTATGGCTACACCTTC

abundance: -
j_gene: TRBJ2-7
v_gene: TRBV7-2
d_gene: TRBD2
CDR3aa: CASSLLAGASYEQYF
CDR3nt: TGTGCCAGCAGCTTACTAGCGGGTGCCTCCTACGAGCAGTACTTC

abundance: -
j_gene: TRBJ2-1
v_gene: TRBV4-3
d_gene: -
CDR3aa: CASSQGKSSYNEQFF
CDR3nt: TGCGCCAGCAGCCAAGGGAAGAGCTCCTACAATGAGCAGTTCTTC

abundance: few
j_gene: TRBJ1-5
v_gene: TRBV28
d_gene: -
CDR3aa: CASSLRGTKGRPQHF
CDR3nt: TGTGCCAGCAGCCTAAGGGGGACCAAGGGGCGGCCCCAGCATTTT

abundance: -
j_gene: TRBJ1-2
v_gene: TRBV7-2
d_gene: -
CDR3aa: CARRARANYGYTF
CDR3nt: TGTGCCAGGAGGGCGAGGGCAAACTATGGCTACACCTTC

abundance: -
j_gene: TRBJ1-6
v_gene: TRBV28
d_gene: -
CDR3aa: CASSLLLEGRYNSPLHF
CDR3nt: TGTGCCAGCAGTTTATTGTTAGAGGGACGCTATAATTCACCCCTCCACTTT

abundance: -
j_gene: TRBJ2-2
v_gene: TRBV6-5
d_gene: -
CDR3aa: CASSFEGNENTGELFF
CDR3nt: TGTGCCAGCAGTTTTGAGGGAAACGAGAACACCGGGGAGCTGTTTTTT

abundance: -
j_gene: TRBJ2-3
v_gene: TRBV5-1
d_gene: -
CDR3aa: CASSFWDTTDTQYF
CDR3nt: TGCGCCAGCAGCTTTTGGGACACTACAGATACGCAGTATTTT

abundance: -
j_gene: TRBJ1-4
v_gene: TRBV7-9
d_gene: -
CDR3aa: CASLANEKLFF
CDR3nt: TGTGCCAGCCTAGCGAATGAAAAACTGTTTTTT

abundance: -
j_gene: TRBJ2-5
v_gene: TRBV29-1
d_gene: -
CDR3aa: CSVEDLWPQETQYF
CDR3nt: TGCAGCGTTGAAGATCTATGGCCACAAGAGACCCAGTACTTC

abundance: -
j_gene: TRBJ1-3
v_gene: TRBV6-5
d_gene: -
CDR3aa: CASSPGGTIYF
CDR3nt: TGTGCCAGCAGTCCTGGCGGCACCATATATTTT

abundance: -
j_gene: TRBJ1-2
v_gene: TRBV2
d_gene: TRBD1
CDR3aa: CASKTDRAGEDGYTF
CDR3nt: TGTGCCAGCAAGACGGACAGGGCAGGGGAGGATGGCTACACCTTC

abundance: -
j_gene: TRBJ2-1
v_gene: TRBV20-1
d_gene: -
CDR3aa: CSASVAGTHEQFF
CDR3nt: TGCAGTGCTAGTGTGGCGGGGACTCATGAGCAGTTCTTC

abundance: -
j_gene: TRBJ1-1
v_gene: TRBV30
d_gene: TRBD1
CDR3aa: CAWSVRGLDTEAFF
CDR3nt: TGTGCCTGGAGTGTAAGGGGGCTGGACACTGAAGCTTTCTTT

abundance: -
j_gene: TRBJ1-5
v_gene: TRBV3-1/TRBV3-2
d_gene: -
CDR3aa: CASSQDPVGVRVPQHF
CDR3nt: TGTGCCAGCAGCCAAGATCCGGTGGGGGTCCGCGTGCCCCAGCATTTT

abundance: once
j_gene: TRBJ2-7
v_gene: TRBV12-3/TRBV12-4
d_gene: TRBD2
CDR3aa: CASSPTSGAPRYF
CDR3nt: TGTGCCAGCAGCCCTACTAGCGGGGCCCCCCGGTACTTC

abundance: -
j_gene: TRBJ2-2
v_gene: TRBV19
d_gene: -
CDR3aa: CARVNTGELFF
CDR3nt: TGTGCCAGAGTGAACACCGGGGAGCTGTTTTTT

abundance: -
j_gene: TRBJ1-5
v_gene: TRBV4-1
d_gene: -
CDR3aa: CASSQERVGQPQHF
CDR3nt: TGCGCCAGCAGCCAAGAGAGGGTTGGTCAGCCCCAGCATTTT

abundance: once
j_gene: TRBJ1-2
v_gene: TRBV19
d_gene: -
CDR3aa: CASIPSTNDYGYTF
CDR3nt: TGTGCCAGTATCCCATCGACAAACGACTATGGCTACACCTTC

abundance: -
j_gene: TRBJ1-2
v_gene: TRBV20-1
d_gene: -
CDR3aa: CSASAGYGYTF
CDR3nt: TGCAGTGCTAGTGCAGGCTATGGCTACACCTTC

abundance: -
j_gene: TRBJ2-1
v_gene: TRBV7-9
d_gene: TRBD2
CDR3aa: CASSLRAAGYYNEQFF
CDR3nt: TGTGCCAGCAGCTTAAGAGCAGCGGGGTACTACAATGAGCAGTTCTTC

abundance: -
j_gene: TRBJ1-3
v_gene: TRBV6-6
d_gene: -
CDR3aa: CASSYGQGGNTIYF
CDR3nt: TGTGCCAGCAGTTACGGGCAGGGCGGAAACACCATATATTTT

abundance: -
j_gene: TRBJ2-6
v_gene: TRBV30
d_gene: -
CDR3aa: CAWSHGAAGANVLTF
CDR3nt: TGTGCCTGGAGCCATGGTGCGGCGGGGGCCAACGTCCTGACTTTC

abundance: -
j_gene: TRBJ1-1
v_gene: TRBV2
d_gene: -
CDR3aa: CASGEGGADTEAFF
CDR3nt: TGTGCCAGCGGTGAGGGGGGGGCGGACACTGAAGCTTTCTTT

abundance: -
j_gene: TRBJ2-5
v_gene: TRBV7-9
d_gene: -
CDR3aa: CASSPGLRETQYF
CDR3nt: TGTGCCAGCAGCCCCGGACTTCGGGAGACCCAGTACTTC

abundance: -
j_gene: TRBJ1-2
v_gene: TRBV18
d_gene: -
CDR3aa: CASSPIGSGGAYGYTF
CDR3nt: TGTGCCAGCTCACCGATTGGGTCCGGGGGGGCCTATGGCTACACCTTC